A selection of T cell receptor beta chains follows, all from one sample in a study of naive and memory T cell subsets. TCRdb reprocessed the 5' RACE reads via MiXCR and lists one record per CDR3 protein. The data show tens of thousands of distinct CDR3 sequences, with around 7.3% seen just once and around 9.8% held by the top ten. The receptors derive from a female donor in good health. Both conserved end residues are part of each CDR3. A D gene is named only where the DNA matches it firmly. For some rows the clone size is stated as once, few or many, or as a class when expanded; others skip it.

J,length,V,size,D,DNA,CDR3
TRBJ2-2,15,TRBV6-2/TRBV6-3,many,TRBD1,TGTGCCAGCAGGCCGGGACAGGGGGACACCGGGGAGCTGTTTTTT,CASRPGQGDTGELFF
TRBJ2-2,18,TRBV7-9,-,-,TGTGCCAGCAGCCCACCAGCAGGAGGTATAGCGAACACCGGGGAGCTGTTTTTT,CASSPPAGGIANTGELFF
TRBJ2-3,13,TRBV4-3,many,-,TGCGCCAGCAGCCCACGCAGGGCCGATACGCAGTATTTT,CASSPRRADTQYF
TRBJ2-5,14,TRBV11-2,-,-,TGTGCCAGCAGCTTCATAGGTGGAGACGAGACCCAGTACTTC,CASSFIGGDETQYF
TRBJ2-7,14,TRBV20-1,few,-,TGCAGTGCTAGAGATCTTACGGGGGTATACGAGCAGTACTTC,CSARDLTGVYEQYF
TRBJ2-6,18,TRBV9,many,-,TGTGCCAGCAGCGTCCGTTTCGGCGGATACTCTGGGGCCAACGTCCTGACTTTC,CASSVRFGGYSGANVLTF
TRBJ2-4,14,TRBV6-2/TRBV6-3,-,-,TGTGCCAGCGGGGGGACTGCGGCCAAAAACATTCAGTACTTC,CASGGTAAKNIQYF
TRBJ1-1,13,TRBV12-3/TRBV12-4,many,-,TGTGCCAGCAGTTTGGAGAGGAACACTGAAGCTTTCTTT,CASSLERNTEAFF
TRBJ2-2,14,TRBV6-2/TRBV6-3,many,-,TGTGCCAGCATCTGGGACCGATACACTGGGGAGCTGTTTTTT,CASIWDRYTGELFF
TRBJ2-3,13,TRBV5-1,many,-,TGCGCCAGCAGCCCCCTCGTAGGGGATACGCAGTATTTT,CASSPLVGDTQYF
TRBJ1-1,11,TRBV2,-,-,TGTGCCAGCAGCAGCGACAGGGAAGCTTTCTTT,CASSSDREAFF
TRBJ2-1,13,TRBV2,few,-,TGTGCCAGTTCCCTCCCGGGATACAATGAGCAGTTCTTC,CASSLPGYNEQFF
TRBJ1-5,15,TRBV6-5,-,TRBD1,TGTGCCAGCAGGCGACAGGGCTCGCGCAGTCAGCCCCAGCATTTT,CASRRQGSRSQPQHF
TRBJ1-1,12,TRBV6-2/TRBV6-3,few,-,TGTGCCAGCAGCCTCCCCAGCCCGAAAGCTTTCTTT,CASSLPSPKAFF
TRBJ1-1,15,TRBV7-2,few,TRBD1,TGTGCCAGCAGCCAATGGTCAGGGGGCGAGAGTACCGCTTTCTTT,CASSQWSGGESTAFF